This is a list of T cell receptor beta chains from one sample in a study of cytomegalovirus exposure and HLA in healthy donors. The repertoire was sequenced with immunoSEQ multiplex PCR; TCRdb's copy has only in-frame clones and lacks some. Here the sample spans roughly 100,000 clones, about 83% being singletons. The sequenced material came from PBMCs. These receptors were obtained from a female donor in good health and CMV-seropositive. Each CDR3 is given with its conserved first and last residue. A D gene is named only where the DNA matches it firmly. Clone size is stated in some rows and not others, as once, few, many or a class when expanded.

V	J	size	D	DNA	CDR3
TRBV4-1	TRBJ2-1	.	TRBD2	TGCGCCAGCAGCTATAGCGGGAGCTCCTACAATGAGCAGTTCTTC	CASSYSGSSYNEQFF
TRBV2	TRBJ1-1	once	.	TGTGCCAGCAGGACCAGGGTGGGTATAACTGAAGCTTTCTTT	CASRTRVGITEAFF
TRBV7-9	TRBJ1-1	few	.	TGTGCCAGCAGCTTAGGGGGGGGCGGGAACACTGAAGCTTTCTTT	CASSLGGGGNTEAFF
TRBV7-7	TRBJ2-3	.	TRBD1	TGTGCCAGCAGTCAACAGACAGGGACAGATACGCAGTATTTT	CASSQQTGTDTQYF
TRBV7-9	TRBJ1-4	.	.	TGTGCCAGCTTGCGGGGGGAAAAACTGTTTTTT	CASLRGEKLFF
TRBV30	TRBJ1-4	once	.	TGTGCCTCCAAAACTACCTCAGGGTGGGCTAATGAAAAACTGTTTTTT	CASKTTSGWANEKLFF
TRBV7-9	TRBJ2-5	.	.	TGTGCCAGCAGCTTTAGGGGGGGGGCTCCTGGGGAGACCCAGTACTTC	CASSFRGGAPGETQYF
TRBV9	TRBJ1-4	.	.	TGTGCCAGCAGCGCCCCGCTGGCAAACACTGAAAAACTGTTTTTT	CASSAPLANTEKLFF
TRBV7-9	TRBJ1-4	.	TRBD1	TGTGCCAGCAGCTTATACGGGACAGATGAAAAACTGTTTTTT	CASSLYGTDEKLFF
TRBV25-1	TRBJ1-6	.	.	TGTGCCAGCAGAGGAACAGGGTCAAATTCACCCCTCCACTTT	CASRGTGSNSPLHF
TRBV4-1	TRBJ2-1	.	TRBD2	TGCGCCAGCAGCCCGCCCAGCGGGGGGGCCTACAATGAGCAGTTCTTC	CASSPPSGGAYNEQFF
TRBV10-3	TRBJ2-7	.	.	TGTGCCATCAGTGATCGTCGAAAAAAATCCGGCGACGAGCGGTACTTC	CAISDRRKKSGDERYF
TRBV6-1	TRBJ1-5	.	.	TGTGCCAGCAGTGAAGGGGCAGGGGTGGGTCAGCCCCAGCATTTT	CASSEGAGVGQPQHF
TRBV7-2	TRBJ1-4	once	.	TGTGCCAGCCGGGGGGGAGGACGATTATATGAAAAACTGTTTTTT	CASRGGGRLYEKLFF
TRBV19	TRBJ2-7	.	.	TGTGCCAGTAGTATGTCAGGGGCAATTTACGAGCAGTACTTC	CASSMSGAIYEQYF
TRBV27	TRBJ2-7	.	.	TGTGCCAGCAGTTTATCATTGGGACACTACGAGCAGTACTTC	CASSLSLGHYEQYF
TRBV6-1	TRBJ1-1	.	.	TGTGCCAGCAGTGAAAAAGGGGGATCCACTGAAGCTTTCTTT	CASSEKGGSTEAFF
TRBV19	TRBJ2-7	.	.	TGTGCCAGTAGTATAGATCGGCAGGGGTCCTACGAGCAGTACTTC	CASSIDRQGSYEQYF
TRBV18	TRBJ2-2	once	TRBD2	TGTGCCAGCTCACCTCTAGCGGGGTCGGGAGCCGGGGAGCTGTTTTTT	CASSPLAGSGAGELFF
TRBV4-2	TRBJ2-7	.	TRBD1	TGTGCCAGCAGCCAGGGCGGACAGGAAGCGCAGTACTTC	CASSQGGQEAQYF
TRBV2	TRBJ1-1	few	.	TGTGCCAGCAGTCAGACAGGCGGCACTGAAGCTTTCTTT	CASSQTGGTEAFF
TRBV5-4	TRBJ2-3	.	TRBD1	TGTGCCAGCAGCTTGGACAGGGGCAGCACAGATACGCAGTATTTT	CASSLDRGSTDTQYF
TRBV10-3	TRBJ1-1	.	.	TGTGCCATCAGGCGACAAGCGAACACTGAAGCTTTCTTT	CAIRRQANTEAFF
TRBV19	TRBJ2-1	.	TRBD2	TGTGCCAGTAGTCCCCTAGCGGGGAACAATGAGCAGTTCTTC	CASSPLAGNNEQFF
TRBV9	TRBJ1-4	few	TRBD1	TGTGCCAGCAGCGCGACAGGGACAACTAATGAAAAACTGTTTTTT	CASSATGTTNEKLFF
TRBV5-1	TRBJ1-1	.	TRBD1	TGCGCCAGCAGCGAGGGACAGGGGGCAAACACTGAAGCTTTCTTT	CASSEGQGANTEAFF
TRBV18	TRBJ2-1	few	TRBD2	TGTGCCAGCTCACGTAGCGGGAGCGACAATGAGCAGTTCTTC	CASSRSGSDNEQFF
TRBV6-1	TRBJ1-6	.	TRBD1	TGTGCCAGCACCAACGGCCAGGGGGTCTCACCCCTCCACTTT	CASTNGQGVSPLHF
TRBV27	TRBJ1-2	.	.	TGTGCCAGCAGTTTATTTGGGCACGACAGCTATGGCTACACCTTC	CASSLFGHDSYGYTF
TRBV18	TRBJ1-1	.	.	TGTGCCAGCTCACCCAACCCACAGGGACTGAACACTGAAGCTTTCTTT	CASSPNPQGLNTEAFF
TRBV10-1	TRBJ1-1	.	.	TGCGCCAGCAGCGAGACACTGAACACTGAAGCTTTCTTT	CASSETLNTEAFF
TRBV7-9	TRBJ2-3	.	.	TGTGCCAGCAGTGATATGGCGGGCTACACAGATACGCAGTATTTT	CASSDMAGYTDTQYF
TRBV2	TRBJ2-3	.	TRBD2	TGTGCCAGCAAGGGACTAGCGACAGATACGCAGTATTTT	CASKGLATDTQYF
TRBV5-1	TRBJ2-7	.	.	TGCGCCAGCACCCTCCCAGGGCAGGGCTTCAACGAGCAGTACTTC	CASTLPGQGFNEQYF
TRBV11-2	TRBJ2-1	.	.	TGTGCCAGCAGCAAACCACGGGTGTCTCACCGTTACAATGAGCAGTTCTTC	CASSKPRVSHRYNEQFF
TRBV5-1	TRBJ2-1	.	.	TGCGCCAGCAGCTTGGTACAGGGAAATGAGCAGTTCTTC	CASSLVQGNEQFF
TRBV12-5	TRBJ2-5	.	.	TGTGCTAGTGGTTTGGGCCACAGTCAAGAGACCCAGTACTTC	CASGLGHSQETQYF
TRBV10-3	TRBJ2-2	.	.	TGTGCCATCAGTGTGACACTCGAGGGTTACACCGGGGAGCTGTTTTTT	CAISVTLEGYTGELFF
TRBV6-5	TRBJ2-3	once	TRBD1	TGTGCCAGCAGTTACTCGGGGACAGGGGGCAGAGATACGCAGTATTTT	CASSYSGTGGRDTQYF
TRBV6-6	TRBJ2-5	.	TRBD1	TGTGCCAGCAGCTCCCTAACAGGGGCCCAAGAGACCCAGTACTTC	CASSSLTGAQETQYF
TRBV2	TRBJ2-7	.	TRBD2	TGTGCCAGCAGCGAGAGGACTAGCTCGGCCTACGAGCAGTACTTC	CASSERTSSAYEQYF
TRBV6-5	TRBJ1-3	.	.	TGTGCCAGCAGTTCTTCTCCCGTGGGGCTAAACACCATATATTTT	CASSSSPVGLNTIYF
TRBV2	TRBJ2-5	.	TRBD2	TGTGCCAGCAGTGAAGGTCTGGGACTAGCTCCGAAGACCCAGTACTTC	CASSEGLGLAPKTQYF
TRBV9	TRBJ1-6	.	TRBD1	TGTGCCAGCAGCGTGACACAGGGGGCCTACTCACCCCTCCACTTT	CASSVTQGAYSPLHF
TRBV29-1	TRBJ2-1	.	.	TGCAGCGTTGAGGGGGCATATTCCTACAATGAGCGGTTCTTC	CSVEGAYSYNERFF
TRBV2	TRBJ2-2	once	TRBD2	TGTGCCAGCAGTCTTAGCGGGAGAGCCCCAGGCGGGGAGCTGTTTTTT	CASSLSGRAPGGELFF